The entry that follows covers one T cell receptor (beta chain) sequence. As yet, its antigen is unknown. The source of the sample is a study of Ad26.COV2.S vaccination and SARS-CoV-2 variants. Across the whole study: As a participant in COV1001, the donor was in the Ad26.COV2.S trial arm. Intramuscular Ad26.COV2.S doses were given once or twice, 56 days apart. General observations from the study: Assessments of TCR breadth and depth may have underestimated the total T cell responses. Spike-specific TCR breadth was greater in vaccine than placebo recipients.

The method was immunoSEQ multiplex PCR; TCRdb's version includes in-frame clones alone and lacks a portion of them. The repertoire holds some 450,000 clones, roughly 88% seen once, with about 4.1% in the top ten. Treatment of the sample: roughly 20 received Ad26.COV2.S at low or high dose, single or two shots; about 5 received placebo; per-sample allocation not given. Samples came from day 63 after the first vaccine or placebo injection. The sample was peripheral blood, taken in a trial of Ad26.COV2.S vaccine versus placebo. This TCR came from a person between 18 and 65 years old who received the Ad26.COV2.S COVID-19 vaccine or a placebo.

The CDR3 nucleotides are TGTGCCAGCAGCGCAGGGACAGCATATGGCTACACCTTC. Protein: CASSAGTAYGYTF. The gene calls are TRBV7-9 and TRBJ1-2; 7 bases map to TRBD1. This CDR3 comprises 13 residues. V lost 5 bases to trimming and J lost 5 bases; unmatched junction nucleotides: 5. Germline assignment: CDR1 SEHNR and CDR2 FQNEAQ (reference sequence). The entire variable domain, with the rest obtained from reference TRBV7-9 and TRBJ1-2, is as follows: DTGVSQNPRHKITKRGQNVTFRCDPISEHNRLYWYRQTLGQGPEFLTYFQNEAQLEKSRLLSDRFSAERPKGSFSTLEIQRTEQGDSAMYLCASSAGTAYGYTFGSGTRLTVV.